The next 14 T cell receptor beta chains were all read from a single sample in a study of T cell responses to AZD1222 COVID-19 vaccine. Here immunoSEQ multiplex PCR was the method, and the copy in TCRdb shows in-frame clones only, minus some. The sample lists 90,000 to 150,000 clones; around nine tenths were seen once. Source: peripheral blood, taken on day 0 of AZD1222 vaccination. The origin of the receptors is an adult in good health.

CDR3 bases: TGTGCCAGCAGTTCTGGAGGATGGATAACCCTCCACTTT. Its protein product is CASSSGGWITLHF. This chain connects TRBV27 to TRBJ1-6, with no clear D. From germline, CDR1 is MNHEY and CDR2 SMNVEV (reference sequence). This CDR3 is built from 13 residues. V was clipped by 4 bases and J by 14 bases, with 15 bases between them.

The chain links TRBV4-2 to TRBJ2-2; D is possibly TRBD2 (6 bases). This CDR3 spans 16 amino acids. V was shortened by 0 bases and J by 6 bases, with 14 bases between the two germline ends. Germline lookup yields CDR1 LGHNA and CDR2 YNFKEQ. The CDR3 DNA is TGTGCCAGCAGCCAAGAACGAAGGAGGGACCCCGGGGAGCTGTTTTTT. Protein: CASSQERRRDPGELFF.

The chain recombines TRBV3-1 (or the pseudogene TRBV3-2) with TRBJ2-7; the D gene is possibly TRBD1 (7 bases). Germline V gives CDR1 LGHDT, CDR2 YNNKEL (reference sequence). This CDR3 is 17 amino acids long. Trimming stripped 4 bases from V and 0 bases from J, with 19 bases between. CDR3 bases: TGTGCCAGCAGCCGCCAGGGCGGGACAGCGAGCTCCTACGAGCAGTACTTC. This translates into CASSRQGGTASSYEQYF.

J is TRBJ1-2 and V is TRBV5-4, with a possible D match to TRBD1 (5 bases). Trimming shortened V by 0 bases and J by 1 base, and 7 bases separated the two germline ends. The CDR3 totals 14 residues. Germline values: CDR1 SGHNT, CDR2 YYREEE (reference sequence). In nucleotides, the CDR3 is TGTGCCAGCAGCTTGGGGCAGGGTAACTATGGCTACACCTTC. Its translation: CASSLGQGNYGYTF.

The chain joins TRBV4-1 to TRBJ2-2; possible D gene TRBD2, 5 bases. Between the trimmed V and J ends, which lost 1 base and 4 bases, there was a span of 16 bases. This CDR3 has 17 residues. Germline V gives CDR1 MGHRA, CDR2 YSYEKL. This CDR3 is CASSQGSMGVTTGELFF. CDR3 DNA sequence: TGCGCCAGCAGCCAAGGTAGTATGGGAGTTACCACCGGGGAGCTGTTTTTT.

In DNA, the CDR3 is TGTGCCAGCAGCCCCGGACTTAATGAAAAACTGTTTTTT. Its translation is CASSPGLNEKLFF. The V gene is TRBV14, the J gene TRBJ1-4; the D is unclear. Trimming took 4 bases from V and 4 from J, leaving 7 bases between them. Germline lookup yields CDR1 SGHDN and CDR2 FVKESK. The CDR3 is 13 residues long.

The chain joins TRBV29-1 to TRBJ2-1; 11 bases are shared with TRBD2. Per germline, CDR1 SQVTM and CDR2 ANQGSEA. The CDR3 sequence is 14 residues long. Trimming removed 7 bases from V and 7 bases from J; junction bases left unmatched: 9. The CDR3 nucleotides read TGCAGCGGGAGGCCTAGCGGGAGGCTTAATGAGCAGTTCTTC. Encoded protein: CSGRPSGRLNEQFF.

V usage is TRBV18 and J usage is TRBJ2-1; maybe TRBD1 (6 bases). This CDR3 contains 14 residues. Trimming left V 6 bases short and J 7 bases short, with 16 bases between. Germline lookup yields CDR1 KGHSH and CDR2 LQKENI. In DNA form, the CDR3 reads TGTGCCAGCTCCCCGGACAGTTTTACGAATGAGCAGTTCTTC. It codes for CASSPDSFTNEQFF.

This sequence joins TRBV5-1 and TRBJ1-1, with D uncertain. The CDR3 loop spans 14 amino acids. Germline lookup yields CDR1 SGHRS and CDR2 YFSETQ. V shed 7 bases and J shed 3 bases, with 16 bases lying between them. The CDR3 region is CASALRTVDTEAFF. The CDR3 region has the DNA TGCGCCAGCGCTTTAAGGACCGTGGACACTGAAGCTTTCTTT. Looking up the rest from reference TRBV5-1 and TRBJ1-1 gives the full variable domain: KAGVTQTPRYLIKTRGQQVTLSCSPISGHRSVSWYQQTPGQGLQFLFEYFSETQRNKGNFPGRFSGRQFSNSRSEMNVSTLELGDSALYLCASALRTVDTEAFFGQGTRLTVV.

This sequence joins TRBV29-1 and TRBJ1-2; 9 bases are a match to TRBD1. Germline loops: CDR1 SQVTM, CDR2 ANQGSEA. CDR3 size: 14 residues. J gave up 4 bases and V 6 bases, and 9 bases lay outside the gene matches. The CDR3 sequence is CSVGDRGAFYGYTF. In nucleotides, the CDR3 is TGCAGCGTCGGCGACAGGGGGGCCTTCTATGGCTACACCTTC.

This chain links TRBV7-2 with TRBJ2-7, with D perhaps matching TRBD2 (5 bases). This CDR3 is built from 14 residues. V was shortened by 0 bases and J by 1 base, with 7 bases between the two germline ends. Germline V gene lookup returns CDR1 SGHTA and CDR2 FQGNSA. In nucleotides, the CDR3 is TGTGCCAGCAGCTTAGCGTCGGGGTCCTACGAGCAGTACTTC. Translated, it gives CASSLASGSYEQYF. The full variable domain, with the rest looked up from reference TRBV7-2 and TRBJ2-7, is GAGVSQSPSNKVTEKGKDVELRCDPISGHTALYWYRQSLGQGLEFLIYFQGNSAPDKSGLPSDRFSAERTGGSVSTLTIQRTQQEDSAVYLCASSLASGSYEQYFGPGTRLTVT.

The chain joins TRBV25-1 to TRBJ2-2, with D perhaps matching TRBD2 (5 bases). V dropped 0 bases and J dropped 3 bases, with 8 bases sitting between them. Germline values: CDR1 MGHDK, CDR2 SYGVNS. CDR3 size: 15 residues. CDR3 in DNA: TGTGCCAGCAGTGAATATCAGGACTACACCGGGGAGCTGTTTTTT. This gives the protein CASSEYQDYTGELFF.

The V gene is TRBV9, the J gene TRBJ2-7; TRBD1 matches at 7 bases. Germline V gene data show CDR1 as SGDLS and CDR2 as YYNGEE. The CDR3 runs to 15 residues. V was pared by 2 bases and J by 0 bases, with 5 bases of the junction left unmatched. DNA of the CDR3: TGTGCCAGCAGCGTTGCCGGGACAGCCTCCTACGAGCAGTACTTC. Translation gives CASSVAGTASYEQYF.

This rearrangement joins TRBV5-4 to TRBJ2-7; a possible D gene is TRBD2 (6 bases). Germline V lookup: CDR1 SGHNT, CDR2 YYREEE (reference sequence). This CDR3 has 18 residues. Trimming pared 0 bases from V and 6 bases from J, leaving 25 bases between. The CDR3 reads CASSLDLAGGQGLGEQYF. In DNA, the CDR3 is TGTGCCAGCAGCTTGGATCTGGCAGGTGGGCAGGGACTCGGCGAGCAGTACTTC.